The 18 T cell receptor beta chains reported below all come from one sample, sequenced in a study of T cells in Graves' hyperthyroidism and ophthalmopathy. Amplification targeted TCR beta CDR3 regions from RNA transcripts. RT-PCR in the first round (using the HTBI primer set) targeted the TCR CDR3. One entry per CDR3 protein results from TCRdb running MiXCR on the multiplex PCR reads. The sample has about 620,000 distinct CDR3 sequences; under 20% are singletons. Sequenced: blood. These receptors were taken from a woman in her 30s with Graves' hyperthyroidism.

Only one count was recorded for this clonotype. With a much larger clone just one base away, this may be a read error. The CDR3 DNA reads as TGTGCCTGGAGCAGGCGGGGGCGTCAGAGCTCCTACGAGCAGTACTTC. Translating it yields CAWSRRGRQSSYEQYF. V usage is TRBV30 and J usage is TRBJ2-7; a possible D gene is TRBD2 (7 bases). Trimming pared 3 bases from V and 0 bases from J, leaving 18 bases between. CDR1 is GTSNPN, CDR2 SVGIG, per germline (reference sequence). The CDR3 runs to 16 residues.

This clonotype occurred many times. The chain joins TRBV2 to TRBJ2-3, with a possible D match to TRBD2 (7 bases). V dropped 8 bases and J dropped 3 bases, with 15 bases sitting between them. CDR1 is SNHLY, CDR2 FYNNEI, per germline. CDR3 size: 14 residues. The DNA for the CDR3 is TGTGCCAGCGAGGGGAGGGGGACAACAGATACGCAGTATTTT. Residues: CASEGRGTTDTQYF.

The gene calls are TRBV6-1 and TRBJ1-4, with D unresolved. CDR3 length: 13 residues. V was pared by 7 bases and J by 4 bases, with 10 bases between. In germline, CDR1 is MNHNS, CDR2 SASEGT. CDR3 sequence reads: CASKQAFNEKLFF. For the CDR3, the DNA is TGTGCCAGCAAGCAGGCCTTTAATGAAAAACTGTTTTTT.

This clonotype was seen many times. The chain carries TRBV5-6 and TRBJ1-2; 7 positions agree with TRBD1. CDR3 length: 15 residues. CDR1 is SGHDT and CDR2 is YYEEEE in the germline V gene. The J segment lost 5 bases and the V segment lost 3 bases, leaving 10 bases of the junction unmatched. CDR3 bases: TGTGCCAGCAGCTCCCGGGGACAGATGGGGTATGGCTACACCTTC. This gives the protein CASSSRGQMGYGYTF.

The chain is built from TRBV5-1 and TRBJ2-2; tentatively, D is TRBD1 (6 bases). This CDR3 contains 16 residues. The V end lost 0 bases, the J end lost 8 bases, and 17 bases lay between the germline ends. Looked up from germline, CDR1 is SGHRS and CDR2 is YFSETQ. The CDR3 DNA is TGCGCCAGCAGCTTGGCCGGGGACACAAGCACTGGGGAGCTGTTTTTT. Residues: CASSLAGDTSTGELFF.

This rearrangement joins TRBV2 to TRBJ2-7, with 9 bases identical to TRBD1. Germline-derived CDR1 and CDR2 are SNHLY and FYNNEI. This CDR3 has 13 residues. The V and J ends lost 8 bases and 6 bases, in that order; junction bases with no gene match: 8. The CDR3 spells CASQPGQGTEQYF. CDR3 DNA sequence: TGTGCCAGCCAACCGGGACAGGGAACCGAGCAGTACTTC. Filled out from reference TRBV2 and TRBJ2-7, the complete variable domain reads EPEVTQTPSHQVTQMGQEVILRCVPISNHLYFYWYRQILGQKVEFLVSFYNNEISEKSEIFDDQFSVERPDGSNFTLKIRSTKLEDSAMYFCASQPGQGTEQYFGPGTRLTVT.

This clonotype was seen many times. The chain combines TRBV11-2 with TRBJ2-7, with 15 bases identical to TRBD2. The CDR3 has 16 residues. J gave up 7 bases and V 4 bases, and 8 bases lay outside the gene matches. Germline assignment: CDR1 SGHAT and CDR2 FQNNGV. The CDR3: CASSSWTSGRAGEQYF. CDR3 nucleotide sequence: TGTGCCAGCAGCTCGTGGACTAGCGGGAGGGCCGGTGAGCAGTACTTC.

This clonotype was counted between two and nine times. The rearrangement joins TRBV7-9 to TRBJ1-2, with D perhaps matching TRBD1 (6 bases). The germline CDR1 and CDR2 sequences are SEHNR and FQNEAQ (reference sequence). The CDR3 runs 16 residues. V dropped 0 bases and J dropped 4 bases, with 15 bases sitting between them. CDR3 protein: CASSLAIQGFPYGYTF. CDR3 nucleotides: TGTGCCAGCAGCTTAGCGATCCAGGGGTTCCCCTATGGCTACACCTTC.

This clonotype was counted only a few times. V gene TRBV20-1 combines with J gene TRBJ1-1; D perhaps matches TRBD1 (5 bases). V lost 1 base and J 0 bases, leaving 12 bases between the germline ends. The CDR3 is made up of 15 amino acids. Germline CDR1 DFQATT, CDR2 SNEGSKA (reference sequence). CDR3 amino acids: CSARGRGGVNTEAFF. In DNA form, the CDR3 reads TGCAGTGCTAGAGGTCGGGGGGGTGTGAACACTGAAGCTTTCTTT.

This clonotype was detected ten times or more. V and J are TRBV2 and TRBJ2-3; D remains unclear. CDR3 length equals 14 residues. V shed 1 base and J shed 2 bases, with 7 bases lying between them. Germline-derived CDR1 and CDR2 are SNHLY and FYNNEI. For the CDR3, the DNA is TGTGCCAGCAGTGAAGGGGCCCCCACAGATACGCAGTATTTT. Protein: CASSEGAPTDTQYF.

This clonotype was counted at least ten times. The rearrangement joins TRBV28 to TRBJ2-7, with 10 bases fitting TRBD1. V lost 7 bases to trimming and J lost 2 bases; unmatched junction nucleotides: 2. CDR1 and CDR2 from the germline V gene are MDHEN and SYDVKM. The CDR3 contains 13 residues. The CDR3 spells CASIGQGAYEQYF. In nucleotides, the CDR3 is TGTGCCAGCATTGGACAGGGGGCCTACGAGCAGTACTTC. The variable domain in full, completed from reference TRBV28 and TRBJ2-7, reads DVKVTQSSRYLVKRTGEKVFLECVQDMDHENMFWYRQDPGLGLRLIYFSYDVKMKEKGDIPEGYSVSREKKERFSLILESASTNQTSMYLCASIGQGAYEQYFGPGTRLTVT.

About this clonotype itself: A clone one base away is much larger, so this may be a read error. The chain is built from TRBV20-1 and TRBJ2-1; 9 positions agree with TRBD2. The CDR3 contains 12 residues. Germline-derived CDR1 and CDR2 are DFQATT and SNEGSKA (reference sequence). The CDR3 DNA reads TGCAGTGCGCCCGGGACTAGCAATGGGCAGTTCTTC. It is translated as CSAPGTSNGQFF.

The rearrangement links TRBV6-1 to TRBJ1-2; TRBD1 matches 7 bases. The germline V gene has CDR1 MNHNS and CDR2 SASEGT. CDR3 length: 13 residues. Unmatched junction bases numbered 8, after V lost 5 bases and J lost 8 bases. CDR3: CASSRNRGYGYTF. CDR3 nucleotides: TGTGCCAGCAGTCGGAACAGGGGATACGGCTACACCTTC.

CDR3 nucleotides: TGTGCCAGCAGCGCGAGCGGGAGGGTCTACAATGAGCAGTTCTTC. Translation gives CASSASGRVYNEQFF. This chain joins TRBV9 and TRBJ2-1, with 10 bases aligning to TRBD2. Germline CDR1 reads SGDLS; CDR2 reads YYNGEE. The CDR3 extends over 15 amino acids. V gave up 3 bases and J gave up 3 bases; unmatched junction bases: 3.

The chain carries TRBV6-1 and TRBJ2-2, with D possibly TRBD2 on 5 matching bases. Germline assignment: CDR1 MNHNS and CDR2 SASEGT. There are 14 residues in the CDR3. V was trimmed by 8 bases and J by 4 bases, leaving 14 bases between them. Here the CDR3 reads CASLREFGTGELFF. The CDR3 DNA reads TGTGCCAGCCTTAGGGAGTTCGGCACCGGGGAGCTGTTTTTT.

The chain is built from TRBV9 and TRBJ1-1; D is unresolved. V lost 0 bases and J 1 base, leaving 10 bases between the germline ends. This CDR3 contains 15 residues. Germline values: CDR1 SGDLS, CDR2 YYNGEE. The CDR3 here is CASSVDLRRNTEAFF. CDR3 bases: TGTGCCAGCAGCGTAGATCTCCGGCGGAACACTGAAGCTTTCTTT.

In this sample, this clonotype turned up a few times. The rearrangement uses TRBV19 and TRBJ2-7, with D possibly being TRBD2 (5 bases). This CDR3 region has 14 residues. V was clipped by 8 bases and J by 3 bases, with 17 bases between them. Germline CDR1 and CDR2: LNHDA and SQIVND (reference sequence). CDR3 residues: CASGRAEFFYEQYF. For the CDR3, the DNA is TGTGCCAGTGGGCGGGCCGAATTTTTCTACGAGCAGTACTTC. The whole variable domain, remainder taken from reference TRBV19 and TRBJ2-7, is DGGITQSPKYLFRKEGQNVTLSCEQNLNHDAMYWYRQDPGQGLRLIYYSQIVNDFQKGDIAEGYSVSREKKESFPLTVTSAQKNPTAFYLCASGRAEFFYEQYFGPGTRLTVT.

Only a few counts were recorded for this clonotype. This chain joins TRBV5-6 and TRBJ1-4, with 7 bases that match TRBD1. The V and J ends lost 4 bases and 6 bases, in that order; junction bases with no gene match: 12. Germline CDR1 reads SGHDT; CDR2 reads YYEEEE. This CDR3 comprises 16 residues. CDR3 DNA sequence: TGTGCCAGCAGCGAGACAGGGAGGGTTAGGGATGAAAAACTGTTTTTT. Its translation: CASSETGRVRDEKLFF.